This T cell receptor (beta chain) originates from a study of T cells in Graves' hyperthyroidism and ophthalmopathy. Overall study context: Peripheral blood samples were taken at initial diagnosis, prior to any treatment.

Germline V gene sequence: CDR1 DFQATT, CDR2 SNEGSKA (reference sequence). CDR3 size: 15 residues. The V end lost 0 bases, the J end lost 2 bases, and 14 bases lay between the germline ends. Amplified TCR beta CDR3 regions derived from RNA transcripts. The TCR CDR3 first-round RT-PCR relied on the HTBI primer set. TCRdb re-called the multiplex PCR reads with MiXCR, one entry per CDR3 protein. The sample holds hundreds of thousands of distinct CDR3 sequences, approximately 23% seen once. In its sample, this clonotype was seen a few times. The J gene is TRBJ2-7, the V gene TRBV20-1; D is possibly TRBD2 (6 bases). The sequence derives from a woman in her 70s with Graves' ophthalmopathy. The sequencing sample was made of blood. The CDR3 protein is CSAREIGTPAYEQYF. The CDR3 DNA is TGCAGTGCTAGAGAGATTGGGACTCCCGCCTACGAGCAGTACTTC.